This TCR beta chain emerged from a study of T-cell reconstitution after alpha-beta-depleted transplantation in children. Overall study results and limits: At the one-year point after transplant, T-cell counts and TCRbeta diversity were found to come mostly from T cells that had been newly produced. Alpha-beta T cells present about two months after transplant were reported to originate from several hundred expanded graft clones.

This clonotype has a handful of counts. Its specificity is unknown. Unique molecular identifiers tagged the TCRbeta library. TCRdb recomputed calls from the PCR reads with MiXCR, one row per CDR3 protein. The sample lists about 980,000 distinct CDR3 sequences, less than 30% occurring once. This sequence originates from a boy in the first two years of life who had a stem cell transplant for SCID, so the T cells may come from the graft donor. The input for sequencing was PBMCs, mostly from graft donor cells, taken 360 days after TCRalphabeta/CD19-depleted stem cell transplant.

The CDR3 DNA reads as TGCAGTGCCCTAAGGGGCGGCACTGAAGCTTTCTTT. Translating gives CSALRGGTEAFF. The chain recombines TRBV20-1 with TRBJ1-1, with a weak D call TRBD1 (5 bases). Trimming removed 6 bases at V and 4 bases at J, with 12 bases between. The CDR3 loop spans 12 amino acids. Germline V gene data show CDR1 as DFQATT and CDR2 as SNEGSKA (reference sequence).